The 14 T cell receptor beta chains below were found in one sample sequenced in a study of cytomegalovirus exposure and HLA in healthy donors. PCR amplification relied on 60 Vbeta primers (plus 13 Jbeta primers). Generated by immunoSEQ multiplex PCR, the TCRdb table keeps only in-frame clones and is missing some. The sample lists hundreds of thousands of clones; more than 75% were seen once. Input material: PBMCs. Receptor source: a man aged 35 to 55 in good health and CMV-seropositive.

This clone was recorded only once. The gene calls are TRBV5-1 and TRBJ1-2; TRBD1 agrees at 11 bases. The CDR3 is made up of 16 amino acids. Germline V gene sequence: CDR1 SGHRS, CDR2 YFSETQ. J gave up 7 bases and V 4 bases, and 12 bases lay outside the gene matches. This CDR3 reads CASSPNHGQGAVGYTF. The DNA for the CDR3 is TGCGCCAGCAGCCCAAATCACGGACAGGGGGCAGTTGGCTACACCTTC.

The chain combines TRBV5-4 with TRBJ2-1; 7 nucleotides match TRBD2. The CDR3 has 14 amino acids. Germline V gene lookup returns CDR1 SGHNT and CDR2 YYREEE (reference sequence). J was trimmed by 4 bases and V by 4 bases; bases with no gene match: 5. The CDR3 sequence: CASSGGSGYNEQFF. As DNA, the CDR3 is TGTGCCAGCAGCGGGGGTAGCGGGTACAATGAGCAGTTCTTC.

The V and J genes are TRBV6-6 and TRBJ1-2, with D uncertain. CDR1 is MNHNY and CDR2 is SVGAGI in the germline V gene (reference sequence). This CDR3 region has 11 residues. V was clipped by 10 bases and J by 4 bases, with 10 bases between them. The CDR3 region is CATLSGYGYTF. CDR3 sequence (DNA): TGTGCCACCCTGAGCGGCTATGGCTACACCTTC.

CDR3 residues: CASSLSRGGQETQYF. CDR3 DNA sequence: TGTGCCAGCAGTTTATCGAGGGGGGGACAAGAGACCCAGTACTTC. The genes are TRBV27 and TRBJ2-5; D perhaps matches TRBD2 (7 bases). There are 15 residues in the CDR3. The germline CDR1 and CDR2 sequences are MNHEY and SMNVEV (reference sequence). Trimming removed 0 bases at V and 2 bases at J, with 10 bases between.

The chain has TRBV12-5 and TRBJ2-3; D is possibly TRBD2 (5 bases). Germline CDR1 is LGHNT and CDR2 is FRNRAP. CDR3 size: 13 residues. V was shortened by 7 bases and J by 3 bases, with 11 bases between the two germline ends. CDR3 bases: TGTGCTAGTGCCTCTTTAGCGACAGATACGCAGTATTTT. This encodes CASASLATDTQYF.

The genes are TRBV7-6 and TRBJ2-7; the match to TRBD1 covers 7 bases. V lost 2 bases and J lost 5; bases outside the gene matches: 6. CDR1 and CDR2 from the germline V gene are SGHVS and FNYEAQ. CDR3 length: 14 amino acids. The CDR3 nucleotides read TGTGCCAGCAGCTTAATGGACAGGCAAGACGAGCAGTACTTC. Encoded protein: CASSLMDRQDEQYF.

The chain joins TRBV19 to TRBJ1-4; D gene ambiguous. Trimming stripped 1 base from V and 12 bases from J, with 12 bases between. CDR3 length: 13 residues. Germline loops: CDR1 LNHDA, CDR2 SQIVND (reference sequence). CDR3 region: CASSIAAKGELFF. CDR3 DNA: TGTGCCAGTAGTATAGCGGCCAAGGGAGAACTGTTTTTT.

As DNA, the CDR3 is TGCGCCAGCAGCGTGAGCGGAGCGGGAGCAGATACGCAGTATTTT. Translating it yields CASSVSGAGADTQYF. This chain connects TRBV5-1 to TRBJ2-3; 8 bases are shared with TRBD2. Germline V lookup: CDR1 SGHRS, CDR2 YFSETQ. This CDR3 contains 15 residues. V shed 4 bases, J shed 4 bases, and the junction held 8 bases outside the gene matches.

V usage is TRBV19 and J usage is TRBJ1-1; TRBD1 matches at 7 bases. This CDR3 is 14 amino acids long. Germline V gene data show CDR1 as LNHDA and CDR2 as SQIVND (reference sequence). V lost 1 base and J lost 9; bases outside the gene matches: 8. The CDR3 DNA sequence: TGTGCCAGTAGTATAGCGGAAACAGGGGTTAAAGCTTTCTTT. Encoded protein: CASSIAETGVKAFF.

The chain employs TRBV5-6 and TRBJ2-7, with 11 bases that match TRBD2. Germline loops: CDR1 SGHDT, CDR2 YYEEEE. The CDR3 runs to 16 residues. V dropped 2 bases and J dropped 4; count of bases not matched to a gene: 8. CDR3 in DNA: TGTGCCAGCAGCTTTCGACTAGCGGGAAAGGGATACGAGCAGTACTTC. It translates to CASSFRLAGKGYEQYF.

The V gene is TRBV9, the J gene TRBJ2-5; 7 nucleotides line up with TRBD1. Germline assignment: CDR1 SGDLS and CDR2 YYNGEE. The CDR3 runs to 15 residues. V shed 4 bases and J 5 bases; nucleotides not matched to a gene: 11. CDR3 bases: TGTGCCAGCAGCACCCGGACAGGCCGGTGGGAGACCCAGTACTTC. Amino acids: CASSTRTGRWETQYF.

J is TRBJ1-1 and V is TRBV5-1; no firm D call. V gave up 2 bases and J gave up 1 base, with 9 bases separating them. The CDR3 contains 14 residues. Germline assignment: CDR1 SGHRS and CDR2 YFSETQ. The DNA of the CDR3 is TGCGCCAGCAGCTTAGGACTCCCGAACACTGAAGCTTTCTTT. This gives the protein CASSLGLPNTEAFF.

This clone was counted between two and nine times. The chain has TRBV5-1 and TRBJ2-5; D remains ambiguous. CDR3 length equals 14 residues. V dropped 7 bases and J dropped 2 bases, with 15 bases sitting between them. The germline CDR1 and CDR2 sequences are SGHRS and YFSETQ. The CDR3 is CASAWATLQETQYF. CDR3 DNA sequence: TGCGCCAGCGCTTGGGCCACTTTGCAAGAGACCCAGTACTTC.

V gene TRBV6-1 combines with J gene TRBJ2-3; D unclear. V was cut by 0 bases and J by 2 bases, with 6 bases left in between. The CDR3 runs 14 residues. Germline values: CDR1 MNHNS, CDR2 SASEGT. CDR3 protein: CASSEALPTDTQYF. The DNA for the CDR3 is TGTGCCAGCAGTGAAGCACTTCCCACAGATACGCAGTATTTT.